This entry lists 15 T cell receptor beta chains sequenced from one sample in a study of blood T cell repertoires in COVID-19. Method: immunoSEQ multiplex PCR; TCRdb's copy keeps in-frame clones and lacks some. This sample has around 200,000 clones, with 70% to 90% found just once. Sequences were obtained from peripheral blood. These receptors were obtained from a woman over 75 with acute or convalescent COVID-19.

V gene TRBV11-3 combines with J gene TRBJ2-5; TRBD1 might be the D (6 bases). The germline CDR1 and CDR2 sequences are SGHNT and YENEEA. The germline V and J ends were trimmed by 6 bases and 2 bases, with 13 bases remaining between them. The CDR3 is 14 amino acids. CDR3 sequence reads: CASSDRQEQETQYF. CDR3 in DNA: TGTGCCAGCAGTGATAGACAGGAGCAAGAGACCCAGTACTTC.

The V and J genes are TRBV30 and TRBJ2-3, with 12 bases that match TRBD1. Trimming removed 1 base from V and 6 bases from J; junction bases left unmatched: 8. The CDR3 contains 16 residues. The V gene's germline CDR1 is GTSNPN and CDR2 SVGIG (reference sequence). The CDR3 coding sequence is TGTGCCTGGAGTGGGGACAGGGGGCGCGGGGTGGATACGCAGTATTTT. Amino acid sequence: CAWSGDRGRGVDTQYF.

The chain is built from TRBV9 and TRBJ2-1; TRBD2 aligns across 8 bases. The germline gives CDR1 SGDLS, CDR2 YYNGEE. The ends lost 3 bases at V and 4 bases at J; junction bases unmatched: 3. This CDR3 region has 14 residues. As DNA, the CDR3 is TGTGCCAGCAGCGGGAGCGGGAGTTACAATGAGCAGTTCTTC. This translates into CASSGSGSYNEQFF. Using reference TRBV9 and TRBJ2-1 for the parts outside the CDR3, the full variable domain is DSGVTQTPKHLITATGQRVTLRCSPRSGDLSVYWYQQSLDQGLQFLIQYYNGEERAKGNILERFSAQQFPDLHSELNLSSLELGDSALYFCASSGSGSYNEQFFGPGTRLTVL.

The rearrangement joins TRBV2 to TRBJ2-1; 11 bases are shared with TRBD1. CDR3 length equals 15 residues. Germline V CDR1 and CDR2: SNHLY, FYNNEI. Trimming cost V 1 base and J 9 bases; bases outside gene matches: 5. In DNA form, the CDR3 reads TGTGCCAGCAGTGAAGTGGGACAGGGGGGCGGTGAGCAGTTCTTC. This translates into CASSEVGQGGGEQFF.

The chain is built from TRBV18 and TRBJ1-1; tentatively, D is TRBD1 (5 bases). The germline V gene encodes CDR1 KGHSH and CDR2 LQKENI. V gave up 6 bases and J gave up 10 bases, with 15 bases separating them. The CDR3 is made up of 12 amino acids. The CDR3 DNA reads TGTGCCAGCTCCCTAGGGGAGGGAACAGCTTTCTTT. Translating gives CASSLGEGTAFF.

The chain carries TRBV19 and TRBJ2-3; 7 bases line up with TRBD1. CDR3 length: 16 amino acids. Unmatched junction bases numbered 10, after V lost 3 bases and J lost 4 bases. Germline assignment: CDR1 LNHDA and CDR2 SQIVND (reference sequence). CDR3 protein: CASSIPGQRFADTQYF. Here the CDR3 DNA reads TGTGCCAGTAGTATCCCGGGACAGAGGTTCGCAGATACGCAGTATTTT.

The gene calls are TRBV18 and TRBJ1-2; unclear D gene. Germline loops: CDR1 KGHSH, CDR2 LQKENI. CDR3 length: 15 amino acids. V shed 5 bases and J shed 8 bases, with 21 bases lying between them. Here the CDR3 reads CASSTVLTPFEGYTF. CDR3 nucleotide sequence: TGTGCCAGCTCAACAGTCCTGACACCTTTCGAAGGCTACACCTTC.

V gene TRBV10-1 combines with J gene TRBJ1-5; tentative D call: TRBD1 (6 bases). The germline V and J ends were trimmed by 6 bases and 3 bases, with 12 bases remaining between them. The CDR3 totals 14 residues. CDR1 and CDR2 from the germline V gene are WNHNN and SYGVQD (reference sequence). CDR3 protein: CASSPQGTNQPQHF. The CDR3 bases are TGCGCCAGCAGCCCACAGGGTACCAATCAGCCCCAGCATTTT.

The V gene is TRBV4-3, the J gene TRBJ1-2; TRBD1 matches 7 bases. The CDR3 has 15 amino acids. CDR1 LGHNA and CDR2 YSLEER come from the germline V gene. V dropped 5 bases and J dropped 1; count of bases not matched to a gene: 7. The CDR3 bases are TGCGCCAGCAGCTCCGGGACAGCTTTTAACTATGGCTACACCTTC. This translates into CASSSGTAFNYGYTF.

The rearrangement links TRBV6-2 or TRBV6-3 to TRBJ1-2; TRBD1 might be the D (6 bases). The CDR3 has 15 amino acids. The V and J ends lost 1 base and 8 bases respectively, with 17 bases between them. The germline V gene encodes CDR1 MNHEY and CDR2 SVGEGT. The CDR3 DNA sequence: TGTGCCAGCAGTTACTACAGGGAAGCCCTACGGGGCTACACCTTC. It translates to CASSYYREALRGYTF.

This chain connects TRBV19 to TRBJ2-7; 11 bases fit TRBD1. Germline V lookup: CDR1 LNHDA, CDR2 SQIVND (reference sequence). With V trimmed by 8 bases and J by 2 bases, 8 bases remained unmatched. This CDR3 is built from 15 residues. The CDR3 region has the DNA TGTGCCAGTCGAAAGGGACAGGGGGGGACCTACGAGCAGTACTTC. This encodes CASRKGQGGTYEQYF.

V usage is TRBV6-1 and J usage is TRBJ2-2; 8 bases map to TRBD1. The CDR3 is made up of 15 amino acids. J gave up 6 bases and V 6 bases, and 9 bases lay outside the gene matches. Per germline, CDR1 MNHNS and CDR2 SASEGT. The DNA for the CDR3 is TGTGCCAGCAGCTACACAGGGGGAAGGCCCGGGGAGCTGTTTTTT. Protein product: CASSYTGGRPGELFF.

The chain joins TRBV12-3 or TRBV12-4 to TRBJ1-4; 7 nucleotides match TRBD1. V was clipped by 10 bases and J by 7 bases; unmatched bases: 6. The length of the CDR3 is 12 residues. As DNA, the CDR3 is TGTGCCACCCTACGACAGGGTGAAAAACTGTTTTTT. It translates to CATLRQGEKLFF.

The rearrangement links TRBV30 to TRBJ2-3; 11 nucleotides line up with TRBD2. CDR1 is GTSNPN, CDR2 SVGIG, per germline (reference sequence). V shed 0 bases and J 4 bases; nucleotides not matched to a gene: 12. This CDR3 is 18 amino acids long. The CDR3 spells CAWSVGSGRATGSDTQYF. The CDR3 DNA follows: TGTGCCTGGAGTGTAGGTAGCGGGAGGGCCACCGGGTCAGATACGCAGTATTTT. Full variable domain (rest looked up from reference TRBV30 and TRBJ2-3): SQTIHQWPATLVQPVGSPLSLECTVEGTSNPNLYWYRQAAGRGLQLLFYSVGIGQISSEVPQNLSASRPQDRQFILSSKKLLLSDSGFYLCAWSVGSGRATGSDTQYFGPGTRLTVL.

V and J are TRBV19 and TRBJ1-2; D is perhaps TRBD1 (6 bases). V lost 5 bases, J lost 7 bases, and 20 bases lay in between. Germline V gene lookup returns CDR1 LNHDA and CDR2 SQIVND (reference sequence). The CDR3 length is 15 residues. This chain's CDR3 is CASSRLYRDEGGYTF. In DNA, the CDR3 is TGTGCCAGTAGTCGACTATACAGGGATGAGGGTGGCTACACCTTC.